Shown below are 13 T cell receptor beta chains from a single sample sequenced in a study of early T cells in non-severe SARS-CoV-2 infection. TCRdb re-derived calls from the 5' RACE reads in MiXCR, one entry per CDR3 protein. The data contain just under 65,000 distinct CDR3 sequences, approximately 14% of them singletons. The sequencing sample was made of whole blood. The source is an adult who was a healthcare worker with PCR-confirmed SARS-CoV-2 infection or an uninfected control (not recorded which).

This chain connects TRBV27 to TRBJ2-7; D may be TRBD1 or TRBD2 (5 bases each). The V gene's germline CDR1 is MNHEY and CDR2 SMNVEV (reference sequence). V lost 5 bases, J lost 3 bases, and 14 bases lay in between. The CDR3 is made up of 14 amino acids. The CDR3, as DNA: TGTGCCAGCAGTAACCGGGACGGCTACTACGAGCAGTACTTC. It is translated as CASSNRDGYYEQYF.

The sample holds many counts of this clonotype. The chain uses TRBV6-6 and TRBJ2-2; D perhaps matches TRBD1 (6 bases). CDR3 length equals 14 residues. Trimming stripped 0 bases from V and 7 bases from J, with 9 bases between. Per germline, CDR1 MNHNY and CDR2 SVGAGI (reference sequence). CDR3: CASSYSTGIGELFF. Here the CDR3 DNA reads TGTGCCAGCAGTTACTCCACAGGGATCGGGGAGCTGTTTTTT.

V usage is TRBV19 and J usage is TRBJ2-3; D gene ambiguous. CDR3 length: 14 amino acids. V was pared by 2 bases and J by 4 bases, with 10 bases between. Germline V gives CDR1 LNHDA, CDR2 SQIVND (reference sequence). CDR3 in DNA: TGTGCCAGTAGTATAACCGGGTCGGCAGATACGCAGTATTTT. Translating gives CASSITGSADTQYF.

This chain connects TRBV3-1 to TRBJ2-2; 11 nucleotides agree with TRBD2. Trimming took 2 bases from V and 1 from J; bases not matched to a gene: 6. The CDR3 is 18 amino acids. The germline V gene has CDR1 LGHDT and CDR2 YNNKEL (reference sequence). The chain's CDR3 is CASSQLTSGGENTGELFF. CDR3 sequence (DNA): TGTGCCAGCAGCCAACTAACTAGCGGGGGTGAGAACACCGGGGAGCTGTTTTTT.

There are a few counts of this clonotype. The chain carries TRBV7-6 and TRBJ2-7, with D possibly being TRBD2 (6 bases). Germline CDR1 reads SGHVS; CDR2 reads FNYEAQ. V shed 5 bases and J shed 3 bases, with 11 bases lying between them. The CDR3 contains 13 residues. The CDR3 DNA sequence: TGTGCCAGCAGCGATCGACTAGTCTACGAGCAGTACTTC. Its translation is CASSDRLVYEQYF.

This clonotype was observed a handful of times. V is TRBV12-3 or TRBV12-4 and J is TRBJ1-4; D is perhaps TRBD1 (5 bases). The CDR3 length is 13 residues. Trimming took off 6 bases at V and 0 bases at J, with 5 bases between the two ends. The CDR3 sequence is CASRDTTNEKLFF. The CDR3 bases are TGTGCCAGCAGGGACACAACTAATGAAAAACTGTTTTTT.

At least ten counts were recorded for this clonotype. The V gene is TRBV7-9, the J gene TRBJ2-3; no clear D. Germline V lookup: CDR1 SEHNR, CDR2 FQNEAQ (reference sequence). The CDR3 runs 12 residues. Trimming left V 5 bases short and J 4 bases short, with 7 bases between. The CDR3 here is CASSPLADTQYF. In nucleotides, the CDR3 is TGTGCCAGCAGCCCTCTGGCAGATACGCAGTATTTT. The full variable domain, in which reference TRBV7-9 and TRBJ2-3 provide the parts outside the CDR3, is DTGVSQNPRHKITKRGQNVTFRCDPISEHNRLYWYRQTLGQGPEFLTYFQNEAQLEKSRLLSDRFSAERPKGSFSTLEIQRTEQGDSAMYLCASSPLADTQYFGPGTRLTVL.

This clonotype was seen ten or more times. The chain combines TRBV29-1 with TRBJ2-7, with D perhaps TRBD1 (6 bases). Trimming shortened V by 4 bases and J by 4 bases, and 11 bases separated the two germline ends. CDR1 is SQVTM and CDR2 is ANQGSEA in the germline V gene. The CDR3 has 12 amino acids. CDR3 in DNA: TGCAGCGTTGGCACAGGGTTTTACGAGCAGTACTTC. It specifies CSVGTGFYEQYF.

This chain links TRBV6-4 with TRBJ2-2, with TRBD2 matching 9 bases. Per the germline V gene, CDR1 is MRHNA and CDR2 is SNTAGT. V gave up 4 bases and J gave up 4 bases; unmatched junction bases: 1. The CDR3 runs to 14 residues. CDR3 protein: CASSVSGGTGELFF. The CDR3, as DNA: TGTGCCAGCAGTGTTAGCGGGGGCACCGGGGAGCTGTTTTTT.

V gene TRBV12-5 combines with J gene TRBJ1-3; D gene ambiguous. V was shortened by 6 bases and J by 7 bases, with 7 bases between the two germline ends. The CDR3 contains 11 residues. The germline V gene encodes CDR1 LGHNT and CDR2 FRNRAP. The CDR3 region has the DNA TGTGCTAGTGGCCCTCAGAACACCATATATTTT. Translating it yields CASGPQNTIYF.

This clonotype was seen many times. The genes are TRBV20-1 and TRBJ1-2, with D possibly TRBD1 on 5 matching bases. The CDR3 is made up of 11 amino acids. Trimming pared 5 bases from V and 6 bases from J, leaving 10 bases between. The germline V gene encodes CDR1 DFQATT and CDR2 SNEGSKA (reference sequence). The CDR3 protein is CSARGDDGYTF. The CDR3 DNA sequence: TGCAGTGCTCGAGGGGATGATGGCTACACCTTC.

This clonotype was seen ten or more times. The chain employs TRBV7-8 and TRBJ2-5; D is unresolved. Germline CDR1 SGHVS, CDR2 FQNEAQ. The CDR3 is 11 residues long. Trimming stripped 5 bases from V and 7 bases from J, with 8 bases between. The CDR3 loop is CASSLLGTQYF. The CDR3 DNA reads TGTGCCAGCAGCCTACTCGGGACCCAGTACTTC.

The CDR3 DNA reads as TGTGCCAGCAGCGCAAGCTGGGGTATGGAGCCCCAGCATTTT. Its translation is CASSASWGMEPQHF. The genes are TRBV9 and TRBJ1-5; D unresolved. V lost 3 bases to trimming and J lost 8 bases, with 15 bases between them. The CDR3 consists of 14 residues. Per the germline V gene, CDR1 is SGDLS and CDR2 is YYNGEE.